This TCR beta chain was captured by sequencing in a study of tumor-infiltrating lymphocytes in localized non-small cell lung cancer (dated by TCRdb to about 2021). Regarding the study in general: Several histologies were represented in the cohort, which also included both smokers and never-smokers as well as patients whose samples were collected after neoadjuvant chemotherapy. A total of 50 to 65 patients were included in the paired tumor versus uninvolved lung comparison of immunoSEQ T-cell fraction. Flow cytometry, multiplex immunofluorescence, RNA-seq, exome sequencing and proteomics were applied to the same patients as TCR sequencing, which was one of several integrated assays. In total, the ICON cohort consisted of approximately 160 surgical patients with localized non-small cell lung cancer who had their tumors resected. Resected tumor tissue and uninvolved lung tissue described as non-adjacent to the tumor were contributed by each patient, with both tissues obtained from the same patient. The paper as a whole reports these results and caveats: No difference in TCR-derived T-cell fraction was observed between the flow cytometry-defined immunotypes IM1 (good prognosis) and IM2 (poor prognosis). Because different assays used different pieces of the same tissue, technical variation could not be distinguished from intratumor heterogeneity. Assay coverage differed among patients according to how much tissue was available, so only a subset of the cohort had TCR sequencing. TCRbeta sequencing supported higher T cell infiltration in tumors than in uninvolved lung tissue, consistent with immunofluorescence CD3 counts.

The T-cell fraction in tumor and uninvolved lung tissue was obtained from TCR sequencing using the immunoSEQ assay. As for how the authors treated the data: In the survival analysis, patients were divided into a high T-cell fraction group (upper tertile) and a low T-cell fraction group (lower two tertiles), and the two groups were compared using a log-rank test. A signed-rank test was used to test paired tumor versus uninvolved lung differences in T-cell fraction. TCRdb limited this immuneACCESS table to in-frame rearrangements with V and J called. A share of clones is missing; checked studies link under half to unresolved V genes, and the rest is unexplained. D and trimming were read from the DNA, whereas the V and J calls and clone size are those reported in that table. Recorded for this sample are 10,000 to 12,000 clones; about 86% of them occurred a single time. The ten largest account for approximately 7.8% of the sample.

Concerning this clone: This receptor's antigen is unknown. No much larger clone is present one base from it, and per-base qualities are unavailable.

Patient enrollment in ICON started in early 2016, and the final patient was enrolled in 2018. Fresh tumor and matched uninvolved tissue for in-depth immune analyses, including TCR sequencing, were collected from a subcohort of 65 to 80 patients. TCR sequencing was performed on DNA isolated from bulk tissue, without cell sorting. This TCR derives from a human donor with non-small cell lung cancer. The sample consisted of uninvolved lung tissue not adjacent to the tumor.

The nucleotides read TGTGCCAGCAGCTTGGAGGGATGGAACTATGGCTACACCTTC. It specifies CASSLEGWNYGYTF. The V and J segments used are TRBV5-4 and TRBJ1-2, with no confident D gene call. The germline V gene (reference sequence) sets CDR1 to SGHNT and CDR2 to YYREEE. The CDR3, from cysteine to phenylalanine, totals 14 residues. The entry retains the CDR3 DNA only, 42 bases that are in frame from base 1. V is clipped by 0 bases and J by 2 bases, and the sequence between their germline boundaries is 8 bases long.